The 17 T cell receptor beta chains reported below all come from one sample, sequenced in a study of CD8+ T cells in alopecia areata. Documented treatment: oral pan-JAK inhibitor, 5-10 mg twice daily. Sequencing templates came from extracted RNA that was reverse transcribed into cDNA. TCRdb's table, derived via immunoSEQ multiplex PCR, lists solely in-frame clones and lacks some. This sample has a few hundred thousand clones; around three fifths occur once, and the top ten carry about 0.9%. The sequenced sample was CD4+ T cells sorted from blood, obtained around week 54, from a patient treated with tofacitinib. These receptors were collected from a human donor with alopecia areata.

This chain uses TRBV11-2 with TRBJ2-2, with 7 bases that match TRBD1. This CDR3 contains 15 residues. Germline-derived CDR1 and CDR2 are SGHAT and FQNNGV. The ends lost 3 bases at V and 3 bases at J; junction bases unmatched: 4. The CDR3 sequence: CASSLGQKYTGELFF. CDR3 in DNA: TGTGCCAGCAGCTTGGGACAGAAATACACCGGGGAGCTGTTTTTT.

This clone came up a few times. The chain uses TRBV30 and TRBJ2-5; D is possibly TRBD2 (5 bases). This CDR3 region has 13 residues. V was trimmed by 2 bases and J by 1 base, leaving 8 bases between them. Looked up from germline, CDR1 is GTSNPN and CDR2 is SVGIG (reference sequence). CDR3 in amino acids: CAWSSGFQETQYF. In DNA form, the CDR3 reads TGTGCCTGGAGTTCGGGGTTCCAAGAGACCCAGTACTTC.

The CDR3 here is CAMQGSGANVLTF. The CDR3 DNA reads as TGTGCCATGCAGGGCTCTGGGGCCAACGTCCTGACTTTC. The chain uses TRBV7-2 and TRBJ2-6, with D perhaps TRBD1 (5 bases). The CDR3 runs to 13 residues. V dropped 10 bases and J dropped 0 bases, with 7 bases sitting between them. Germline CDR1 and CDR2: SGHTA and FQGNSA. Full variable domain (rest looked up from reference TRBV7-2 and TRBJ2-6): GAGVSQSPSNKVTEKGKDVELRCDPISGHTALYWYRQSLGQGLEFLIYFQGNSAPDKSGLPSDRFSAERTGGSVSTLTIQRTQQEDSAVYLCAMQGSGANVLTFGAGSRLTVL.

This clone showed up just once. CDR3 region: CASSFIGDRTDTQYF. The CDR3 DNA reads as TGCGCCAGCAGCTTTATCGGGGATCGCACAGATACGCAGTATTTT. This chain uses TRBV5-1 with TRBJ2-3, with D possibly being TRBD2 (5 bases). CDR1 and CDR2 from the germline V gene are SGHRS and YFSETQ. The CDR3 sequence is 15 residues long. V lost 2 bases, J lost 1 base, and 11 bases lay in between.

V gene TRBV4-1 combines with J gene TRBJ1-6, with D unclear. Germline loops: CDR1 MGHRA, CDR2 YSYEKL. The CDR3 sequence is 14 residues long. The V end was cut by 5 bases, the J end by 9 bases, with 14 bases between. The CDR3 bases are TGCGCCAGCAGCGCACCCGGGTTTCTTTCACCCCTCCACTTT. Amino acids: CASSAPGFLSPLHF.

V is TRBV6-5 and J is TRBJ1-1; 7 bases align to TRBD1. The CDR3 has 12 amino acids. The V segment lost 6 bases and the J segment 5 bases; nucleotides outside the gene matches: 3. Germline loops: CDR1 MNHEY, CDR2 SVGAGI. The CDR3 sequence: CASRDRETEAFF. CDR3 coding DNA: TGTGCCAGCAGAGACAGGGAAACTGAAGCTTTCTTT.

Worth noting for this clone: One end of the junction varies from germline; a read error may be responsible. The rearrangement joins TRBV15 to TRBJ2-5, with TRBD2 as a possible D gene (7 bases). The CDR3 has 15 amino acids. Germline CDR1 is LNHNV and CDR2 is YYDKDF (reference sequence). The CDR3 DNA is TGTGCCACCAGGAGAGAGGTGGGGGGGCACAGGACCCAGTACTTC. Its translation: CATRREVGGHRTQYF.

This chain uses TRBV6-5 with TRBJ2-2, with no clear D. Per the germline V gene, CDR1 is MNHEY and CDR2 is SVGAGI. The CDR3 totals 16 residues. V dropped 1 base and J dropped 2 bases, with 11 bases sitting between them. The DNA for the CDR3 is TGTGCCAGCAGTTACTTCGCTCAGGCAAACACCGGGGAGCTGTTTTTT. Its translation: CASSYFAQANTGELFF.

The CDR3 here is CATSRAPPDTQYF. CDR3 nucleotide sequence: TGTGCCACCAGCAGAGCCCCCCCAGATACGCAGTATTTT. The rearrangement links TRBV15 to TRBJ2-3; D is undetermined. CDR1 is LNHNV, CDR2 YYDKDF, per germline (reference sequence). The CDR3 totals 13 residues. Trimming removed 1 base from V and 4 bases from J, with 6 bases in between.

The chain joins TRBV6-6 to TRBJ2-2, with 8 nucleotides matching TRBD1. This CDR3 spans 15 amino acids. Looked up from germline, CDR1 is MNHNY and CDR2 is SVGAGI (reference sequence). V lost 6 bases, J lost 6 bases, and 9 bases stayed unmatched. The CDR3 DNA follows: TGTGCCAGCAGGGAAGGACAGGGATGGGCCGGGGAGCTGTTTTTT. It encodes CASREGQGWAGELFF.

This chain joins TRBV15 and TRBJ2-3; D possibly corresponds to TRBD2 (5 bases). V was clipped by 8 bases and J by 5 bases, with 14 bases between them. The CDR3 has 13 amino acids. Germline V lookup: CDR1 LNHNV, CDR2 YYDKDF (reference sequence). DNA of the CDR3: TGTGCCACCTCAGAGAGGGCGGGAGATACGCAGTATTTT. It specifies CATSERAGDTQYF.

This clone has a handful of counts. This chain joins TRBV29-1 and TRBJ2-5; D is unresolved. CDR1 and CDR2 from the germline V gene are SQVTM and ANQGSEA. Trimming took off 4 bases at V and 5 bases at J, with 14 bases between the two ends. This CDR3 is 13 amino acids long. The CDR3 DNA sequence: TGCAGCGTTGCGGCTCGCCTTGGGGAGACCCAGTACTTC. It yields the protein CSVAARLGETQYF.

This rearrangement joins TRBV6-5 to TRBJ2-3; no clear D. The CDR3 has 12 residues. From germline, CDR1 is MNHEY and CDR2 SVGAGI. The V end was cut by 6 bases, the J end by 6 bases, with 10 bases between. The CDR3 is CASSPDLDTQYF. CDR3 coding DNA: TGTGCCAGCAGCCCGGATTTGGATACGCAGTATTTT.

The chain joins TRBV19 to TRBJ2-6; TRBD1 or TRBD2 may be the D gene (6 bases each). Germline V gene lookup returns CDR1 LNHDA and CDR2 SQIVND (reference sequence). The CDR3 has 17 residues. The V and J ends lost 3 bases and 1 base respectively, with 13 bases between them. CDR3 coding DNA: TGTGCCAGTAGTATCAACGGGGGCAGGTCTGGGGCCAACGTCCTGACTTTC. Its protein product is CASSINGGRSGANVLTF.

The chain has TRBV5-6 and TRBJ2-7; the D gene is possibly TRBD2 (6 bases). The germline V and J ends were trimmed by 0 bases and 0 bases, with 10 bases remaining between them. CDR3 length: 15 residues. Germline V gives CDR1 SGHDT, CDR2 YYEEEE. Here the CDR3 DNA reads TGTGCCAGCAGCTTGGGGGCGGGAACCTCCTACGAGCAGTACTTC. As protein: CASSLGAGTSYEQYF.

This clone was recorded a few times. The chain uses TRBV7-2 and TRBJ1-2, with 7 positions matching TRBD1. CDR1 is SGHTA and CDR2 is FQGNSA in the germline V gene. V shed 5 bases and J 3 bases; nucleotides not matched to a gene: 6. The CDR3 runs 14 residues. The CDR3 is CASSPKQGHYGYTF. CDR3 coding DNA: TGTGCCAGCAGCCCGAAACAGGGGCACTATGGCTACACCTTC.

The J gene is TRBJ1-6, the V gene TRBV11-2; 7 bases map to TRBD1. The CDR3 has 14 residues. Looked up from germline, CDR1 is SGHAT and CDR2 is FQNNGV. The ends lost 3 bases at V and 7 bases at J; junction bases unmatched: 3. CDR3 bases: TGTGCCAGCAGCTTGACAGGGAGGAATTCACCCCTCCACTTT. Amino acid sequence: CASSLTGRNSPLHF.